Listed below are T cell receptor beta chains from one sample, sequenced in a study of blood T cells in healthy people across ages. MiXCR, run by TCRdb on the 5' RACE reads, gives a single entry per CDR3 protein. The profile shows 910,000 or so distinct CDR3 sequences, about 53% of them singletons. The sample was blood. The receptor set was obtained from a woman aged 60-75 years in good health. Each CDR3 is given with its conserved first and last residue. The order of the fields is V gene, J gene, clone size, D gene, CDR3 DNA, CDR3 protein. A D gene is named only where the DNA matches it firmly. For some rows the clone size is stated as once, few or many, or as a class when expanded; others skip it.

v_call: TRBV3-1
j_call: TRBJ2-7
clone_size: few
d_call: .
cdr3_nt: TGTGCCAGCAGCCAAGTCCTACTAGCCGCGCCCCACGAGCAGTACTTC
cdr3_aa: CASSQVLLAAPHEQYF

v_call: TRBV28
j_call: TRBJ1-1
clone_size: .
d_call: .
cdr3_nt: TGTGCCAGCAGTTCCGGAGAGGGGAGGATGAACACTGAAGCTTTCTTT
cdr3_aa: CASSSGEGRMNTEAFF

v_call: TRBV6-2/TRBV6-3
j_call: TRBJ1-2
clone_size: .
d_call: .
cdr3_nt: TGTGCCAGCAGTTACTCCTCAGGGGTAGGGTATGGCTACACCTTC
cdr3_aa: CASSYSSGVGYGYTF

v_call: TRBV2
j_call: TRBJ2-1
clone_size: .
d_call: .
cdr3_nt: TGTGCCAGCAGTGAGCCGCCCGAGATAGGGGCTAGGGCTGAGCAGTTCTTC
cdr3_aa: CASSEPPEIGARAEQFF

v_call: TRBV4-2
j_call: TRBJ2-1
clone_size: .
d_call: .
cdr3_nt: TGTGCCAGCAGCCCGAAGTGGGAGGCTTCGAATGAGCAGTTCTTC
cdr3_aa: CASSPKWEASNEQFF

v_call: TRBV3-1
j_call: TRBJ2-7
clone_size: .
d_call: TRBD2
cdr3_nt: TGTGCCAGCAGCCAAGAGCTTAGCGGGAGGCACGAGCAGTACTTC
cdr3_aa: CASSQELSGRHEQYF

v_call: TRBV4-2
j_call: TRBJ2-7
clone_size: .
d_call: .
cdr3_nt: TGTGCCAGCAGCCATGCCAGGGGTCCGGACTACGAGCAGTACTTC
cdr3_aa: CASSHARGPDYEQYF

v_call: TRBV7-3
j_call: TRBJ2-1
clone_size: .
d_call: .
cdr3_nt: TGTGCCAGCAGCTTAAGGCGGGATGGGGTAAATGAGCAGTTCTTC
cdr3_aa: CASSLRRDGVNEQFF

v_call: TRBV7-8
j_call: TRBJ1-5
clone_size: .
d_call: TRBD1
cdr3_nt: TGTGCCAGCAGCCCGGGTAGGACAGGGGCCCACAATCAGCCCCAGCATTTT
cdr3_aa: CASSPGRTGAHNQPQHF

v_call: TRBV6-1
j_call: TRBJ2-7
clone_size: .
d_call: .
cdr3_nt: TGTGCCAGCAGTGAAGGGGATATTACCTACGAGCAGTACTTC
cdr3_aa: CASSEGDITYEQYF

v_call: TRBV5-1
j_call: TRBJ2-3
clone_size: .
d_call: .
cdr3_nt: TGCGCCAGCAGCTTACATAGGTTCGGAGATACGCAGTATTTT
cdr3_aa: CASSLHRFGDTQYF

v_call: TRBV28
j_call: TRBJ2-5
clone_size: .
d_call: .
cdr3_nt: TGTGCCAGCAGTATAAGACAGGACCAAGAGACCCAGTACTTC
cdr3_aa: CASSIRQDQETQYF

v_call: TRBV7-9
j_call: TRBJ2-3
clone_size: .
d_call: .
cdr3_nt: TGTGCCAGCAGCCTCCGGAAGGGAGGTGGGGATACGCAGTATTTT
cdr3_aa: CASSLRKGGGDTQYF

v_call: TRBV7-9
j_call: TRBJ2-3
clone_size: few
d_call: TRBD2
cdr3_nt: TGTGCCAGAAGCCCCCGGGTTAGCGGGAGAAAGGATACGCAGTATTTT
cdr3_aa: CARSPRVSGRKDTQYF

v_call: TRBV3-1
j_call: TRBJ2-5
clone_size: .
d_call: TRBD2
cdr3_nt: TGTGCCAGCAGCCAACCGGTGTCTAGCGGGGACAAAGAGACCCAGTACTTC
cdr3_aa: CASSQPVSSGDKETQYF

v_call: TRBV6-5
j_call: TRBJ2-5
clone_size: few
d_call: .
cdr3_nt: TGTGCCAGCAGCCGTTGGGTTGCGTTGGAGACCCAGTACTTC
cdr3_aa: CASSRWVALETQYF

v_call: TRBV20-1
j_call: TRBJ2-1
clone_size: few
d_call: TRBD2
cdr3_nt: TGCAGTGCTAGAGAGGTACGGGAGGGCCTTTTCTATGAGCAGTTCTTC
cdr3_aa: CSAREVREGLFYEQFF

v_call: TRBV29-1
j_call: TRBJ1-1
clone_size: .
d_call: .
cdr3_nt: TGCAGCGTTCTTATGCAGGGTCTCACTGAAGCTTTCTTT
cdr3_aa: CSVLMQGLTEAFF

v_call: TRBV14
j_call: TRBJ2-5
clone_size: .
d_call: .
cdr3_nt: TGTGCCAGCAGCCAAGGTGACTTGATCCGGGAGACCCAGTACTTC
cdr3_aa: CASSQGDLIRETQYF

v_call: TRBV12-3/TRBV12-4
j_call: TRBJ2-5
clone_size: few
d_call: TRBD2
cdr3_nt: TGTGCCAGCAGACGGACTAGCGAACAAGAGACCCAGTACTTC
cdr3_aa: CASRRTSEQETQYF

v_call: TRBV29-1
j_call: TRBJ2-5
clone_size: many
d_call: .
cdr3_nt: TGCAGCGTTGAAGGCGGAGGTATTCAAGAGACCCAGTACTTC
cdr3_aa: CSVEGGGIQETQYF

v_call: TRBV12-3/TRBV12-4
j_call: TRBJ2-3
clone_size: once
d_call: .
cdr3_nt: TGTGCCAGCAGTTTCGACAGCGAGAGAAAGTATTTT
cdr3_aa: CASSFDSERKYF

v_call: TRBV12-3/TRBV12-4
j_call: TRBJ1-4
clone_size: once
d_call: .
cdr3_nt: TGTGCCAGCAGCCTCCCACCAACTAATGAAAAACTGTTTTTT
cdr3_aa: CASSLPPTNEKLFF

v_call: TRBV29-1
j_call: TRBJ2-1
clone_size: few
d_call: .
cdr3_nt: TGCAGCGTTGAAGAAGGTTTGTGGGACCCAAGGAGCTCCTACAATGAGCAGTTCTTC
cdr3_aa: CSVEEGLWDPRSSYNEQFF

v_call: TRBV12-5
j_call: TRBJ2-5
clone_size: .
d_call: .
cdr3_nt: TGTGCTAGTGGTTTTCGTCATGGCGGGACCCAGTACTTC
cdr3_aa: CASGFRHGGTQYF

v_call: TRBV4-1
j_call: TRBJ2-2
clone_size: .
d_call: .
cdr3_nt: TGCGCCAGCAGCCAAGATTCAAGTTTCAGCCTGGGCACCGGGGAGCTGTTTTTT
cdr3_aa: CASSQDSSFSLGTGELFF

v_call: TRBV12-3/TRBV12-4
j_call: TRBJ2-5
clone_size: .
d_call: TRBD1
cdr3_nt: TGTGCCAGCAGCCGGGACAGGGACCAGTTTCGGTTCTTC
cdr3_aa: CASSRDRDQFRFF

v_call: TRBV7-2
j_call: TRBJ1-6
clone_size: many
d_call: TRBD1
cdr3_nt: TGTGCCAGCAGCATACTTCTACAGGGGGTAGGGAATTCACCCCTCCACTTT
cdr3_aa: CASSILLQGVGNSPLHF

v_call: TRBV5-1
j_call: TRBJ2-1
clone_size: .
d_call: .
cdr3_nt: TGCGCCAGCAGCTTCGGCGGGCCGCTCTCCTACAATGAGCAGTTCTTC
cdr3_aa: CASSFGGPLSYNEQFF

v_call: TRBV5-1
j_call: TRBJ1-6
clone_size: .
d_call: .
cdr3_nt: TGCGCCAGCAGCTTGGAGGGGGTCAATTCACCCCTCCACTTT
cdr3_aa: CASSLEGVNSPLHF

v_call: TRBV5-5
j_call: TRBJ1-4
clone_size: .
d_call: .
cdr3_nt: TGTGCCAGCAGTCAGACCGTCTTTAATGAAAAACTGTTTTTT
cdr3_aa: CASSQTVFNEKLFF

v_call: TRBV4-1
j_call: TRBJ2-7
clone_size: .
d_call: .
cdr3_nt: TGCGCCAGCAGCCAAGTGGCAGGGAAAACCTACGAGCAGTACTTC
cdr3_aa: CASSQVAGKTYEQYF

v_call: TRBV5-6
j_call: TRBJ1-2
clone_size: .
d_call: TRBD1
cdr3_nt: TGTGCCAGCAGCCCGGCCACAGGGGTCGTTGGCTACACCTTC
cdr3_aa: CASSPATGVVGYTF

v_call: TRBV28
j_call: TRBJ2-3
clone_size: .
d_call: .
cdr3_nt: TGTGCCAGCAGTTGTGGGTCTACAGATACGCAGTATTTT
cdr3_aa: CASSCGSTDTQYF

v_call: TRBV7-9
j_call: TRBJ1-5
clone_size: .
d_call: TRBD1
cdr3_nt: TGTGCCAGCAGCCCGGACAGGATCAATCAGCCCCAGCATTTT
cdr3_aa: CASSPDRINQPQHF

v_call: TRBV12-3/TRBV12-4
j_call: TRBJ1-4
clone_size: .
d_call: .
cdr3_nt: TGTGCCAGCAGTTTAAAGGGGAGATCAACTAATGAAAAACTGTTTTTT
cdr3_aa: CASSLKGRSTNEKLFF

v_call: TRBV4-3
j_call: TRBJ1-4
clone_size: few
d_call: .
cdr3_nt: TGCGCCAGCAGCCTCCTCGGACGCGATGATGAAAAACTGTTTTTT
cdr3_aa: CASSLLGRDDEKLFF

v_call: TRBV4-2
j_call: TRBJ1-2
clone_size: .
d_call: TRBD1
cdr3_nt: TGTGCCAGCAGCCGACCACAGGGGTCCTATGGCTACACCTTC
cdr3_aa: CASSRPQGSYGYTF

v_call: TRBV29-1
j_call: TRBJ2-5
clone_size: .
d_call: TRBD2
cdr3_nt: TGCAGCGTGAGCCGAGGACTAGCGGGAGAGAAGTACTTC
cdr3_aa: CSVSRGLAGEKYF

v_call: TRBV29-1
j_call: TRBJ2-5
clone_size: many
d_call: .
cdr3_nt: TGCAGCGTTTTAACAGGGTTTATGTGGACCCAGTACTTC
cdr3_aa: CSVLTGFMWTQYF

v_call: TRBV4-3
j_call: TRBJ2-7
clone_size: .
d_call: .
cdr3_nt: TGCGCCAGCAGCCAAGGGACTACCCTCAATGAGCAGTACTTC
cdr3_aa: CASSQGTTLNEQYF

v_call: TRBV20-1
j_call: TRBJ2-5
clone_size: .
d_call: TRBD2
cdr3_nt: TGCAGTGCTTCCCTAGCGGGAATCTCCCAAGAGACCCAGTACTTC
cdr3_aa: CSASLAGISQETQYF

v_call: TRBV6-1
j_call: TRBJ2-7
clone_size: few
d_call: .
cdr3_nt: TGTGCCAGCACTCCTAGCGATGTTAAGCAGTACTTC
cdr3_aa: CASTPSDVKQYF

v_call: TRBV16
j_call: TRBJ1-5
clone_size: many
d_call: .
cdr3_nt: TGTGCCAGCAGCCCCTTGGTGGGGGATAATCAGCCCCAGCATTTT
cdr3_aa: CASSPLVGDNQPQHF

v_call: TRBV4-1
j_call: TRBJ2-7
clone_size: .
d_call: TRBD2
cdr3_nt: TGCGCCAGCGGCCAAGCGGCGGGAGTCTACGAGCAGTACTTC
cdr3_aa: CASGQAAGVYEQYF

v_call: TRBV28
j_call: TRBJ2-7
clone_size: .
d_call: TRBD1
cdr3_nt: TGTGCCAGCAGTACTTGGGGACAGGGCAAAAAGGGCTACGAGCAGTACTTC
cdr3_aa: CASSTWGQGKKGYEQYF

v_call: TRBV29-1
j_call: TRBJ2-7
clone_size: few
d_call: TRBD2
cdr3_nt: TGCAGCGTTTGGGCCGGGGGGGCTAACAATGAGCAGTACTTC
cdr3_aa: CSVWAGGANNEQYF